This T cell receptor (beta chain) appears in the sequencing data of a study of blood T cell repertoires in COVID-19 (dated by TCRdb to between 2020 and 2021). Concerning the study at large: Samples covering the acute and convalescent phases of COVID-19 were provided by collaborators in the United States, Italy and Spain. The sample metadata nearly always contained a de-identified subject ID, COVID-19 status, age in years and sex. The samples were drawn from two sources: the first 160 participants of the ongoing ImmuneRACE study, and about 1,300 subjects contributed by 6 global collaborators. The repertoires were released in a freely available public database intended as a resource for research on the immune response to SARS-CoV-2. Where available, HLA class I and class II types were obtained from metadata supplied by the sample provider rather than from assay-based typing. The material from the prospective study consisted of cDNA or gDNA derived from T cells, B-cell-depleted T cells, or PBMCs. Deeply sampled blood TCRbeta repertoires from subjects exposed to, actively infected with, or recovered from COVID-19 were included in the dataset. On the study overall, not on this receptor specifically: The amount of clinical and demographic metadata varied by source and participant and was provided uncurated.

Each collaborating institution followed its own protocols to collect whole blood in K2EDTA tubes. For TCRbeta analysis, collaborator samples were shipped as frozen whole blood, as isolated PBMCs, or as DNA extracted from either sample type. Concerning this clone itself: Its specific antigen is unknown. There are no base qualities to consult, and no much larger clone falls within one base.

TCRbeta CDR3 regions were amplified from genomic DNA by means of the immunoSEQ Assay, a bias-controlled multiplex PCR. The paper's processing steps were these. The number of nucleated cells in each sample was estimated by amplification of reference gene primers within the assay. To quantify the absolute abundance of each unique TCRbeta CDR3 rearrangement, sequence reads were collapsed and filtered. For each sample, productive Simpson clonality was calculated as the square root of Simpson's diversity index over productive rearrangements. The immuneACCESS repertoire file appears here via TCRdb, limited to in-frame rearrangements. These files lack a portion of the clones; in checked studies, under half of the deficit traces to unresolved V genes, and the cause of the others is not known. V and J calls plus clone size are reproduced from that table; the DNA served to infer D and trimming. A total of tens of thousands of clones appear in this sample, less than 90% of them only once. The ten largest clones capture over 15% of the sample.

Sample: peripheral blood. The sequence derives from an elderly woman with acute or convalescent COVID-19.

The CDR3 protein: CASSFQTDQNTEAFF. The nucleotide sequence reads as follows: TGTGCCAGCAGCTTCCAGACAGACCAGAACACTGAAGCTTTCTTT. The sequence links TRBV4-2 to TRBJ1-1; 5 matching bases give a weak D call of TRBD1. From the cysteine up to the phenylalanine, the CDR3 has a length of 15 residues. Only the CDR3 region is kept as DNA, spanning 45 bases read in frame from base 1. For CDR1 and CDR2, the germline V gene lists LGHNA and YNFKEQ. Deletion took 5 bases off V and 1 base off J, with a span of 14 bases between the germline ends.